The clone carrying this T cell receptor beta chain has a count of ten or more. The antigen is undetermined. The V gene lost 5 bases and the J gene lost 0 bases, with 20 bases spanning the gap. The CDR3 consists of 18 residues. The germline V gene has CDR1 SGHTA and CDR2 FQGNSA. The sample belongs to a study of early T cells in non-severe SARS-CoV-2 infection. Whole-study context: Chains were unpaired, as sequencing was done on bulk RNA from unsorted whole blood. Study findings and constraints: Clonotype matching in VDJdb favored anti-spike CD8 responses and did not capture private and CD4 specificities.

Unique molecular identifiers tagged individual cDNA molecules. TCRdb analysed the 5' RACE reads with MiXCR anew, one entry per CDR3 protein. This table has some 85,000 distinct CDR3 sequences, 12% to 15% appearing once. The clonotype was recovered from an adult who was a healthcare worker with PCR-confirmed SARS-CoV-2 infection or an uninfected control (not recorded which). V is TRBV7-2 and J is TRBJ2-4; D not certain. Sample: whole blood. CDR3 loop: CASSNWPSEGLAKNIQYF. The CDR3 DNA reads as TGTGCCAGCAGCAACTGGCCCTCCGAAGGATTAGCCAAAAACATTCAGTACTTC.